Listed below are T cell receptor beta chains from one sample, sequenced in a study of cytomegalovirus exposure and HLA in healthy donors. TCRdb keeps only in-frame clones here, not all; method: immunoSEQ multiplex PCR. This sample has tens of thousands of clones, with 78% found just once. Source material: PBMCs. All receptors come from a man aged 35 to 55 in good health and CMV-seronegative. CDR3s include the opening cysteine and the closing phenylalanine or tryptophan. Fields, in order: clone size, D gene, V gene, J gene, CDR3 DNA, CDR3 protein. D genes are given only for firm matches. Size is stated for part of the rows, as once, few or many counts, or as a class when the clone is expanded.

>few|TRBD1|TRBV5-4|TRBJ1-2
TGTGCCAGCAGCTTGCAACGTGGACAGGGTGGCTATGGCTACACCTTC
CASSLQRGQGGYGYTF
>.|.|TRBV11-3|TRBJ2-2
TGTGCCAGCAGTGTTCGAGGGTACACCGGGGAGCTGTTTTTT
CASSVRGYTGELFF
>.|.|TRBV28|TRBJ2-7
TGTGCCAGCAGCCGCCACGGGAGCCTCTCCTACGAGCAGTACTTC
CASSRHGSLSYEQYF
>.|.|TRBV5-1|TRBJ2-3
TGCGCCAGCAGCTTGTCACTAGCCTCAGATACGCAGTATTTT
CASSLSLASDTQYF
>few|.|TRBV25-1|TRBJ2-3
TGTGCCAGCAGTGTTCGGGTCCTAAGCACAGATACGCAGTATTTT
CASSVRVLSTDTQYF
>.|TRBD2|TRBV2|TRBJ2-5
TGTGCCAGCAGTGTTCAACTAGCGAGACAAGAGACCCAGTACTTC
CASSVQLARQETQYF
>few|.|TRBV5-1|TRBJ2-2
TGCGCCAGCAGCTTGGCTCGGTTTGCCGGGGAGCTGTTTTTT
CASSLARFAGELFF
>.|TRBD1|TRBV7-9|TRBJ1-5
TGTGCCAGCAGCTTGACAGGGGGCCCTCGACAGCCCCAGCATTTT
CASSLTGGPRQPQHF
>.|.|TRBV6-6|TRBJ2-1
TGTGCCAGCAGTTACTCTTATCGTCATGAGCAGTTCTTC
CASSYSYRHEQFF
>.|TRBD2|TRBV30|TRBJ2-5
TGTGCCTGGTCCCTAGCGGGAGAGACCCAGTACTTC
CAWSLAGETQYF
>.|.|TRBV29-1|TRBJ2-1
TGCAGCGGGGTCTTGACTAGAGCCAATGAGCAGTTCTTC
CSGVLTRANEQFF